Following are 6 T cell receptor beta chains from one sample sequenced in a study of blood T cell repertoires in COVID-19. Using immunoSEQ multiplex PCR, the repertoire was profiled, and TCRdb retains in-frame clones only, with some absent. The sample includes 65,000 to 85,000 clones, over 75% of them seen just once. The sequencing input was peripheral blood. The receptors were sampled from a woman between 18 and 29 years old with acute or convalescent COVID-19.

The rearrangement uses TRBV29-1 and TRBJ1-2; a weak D match, TRBD1 (6 bases). CDR3 length equals 14 residues. Germline loops: CDR1 SQVTM, CDR2 ANQGSEA. Trimming pared 7 bases from V and 3 bases from J, leaving 18 bases between. Here the CDR3 reads CSAYDQGMDYGYTF. The CDR3 DNA follows: TGCAGCGCATACGATCAGGGGATGGACTATGGCTACACCTTC.

The chain joins TRBV28 to TRBJ1-1; D gene unclear. In germline, CDR1 is MDHEN, CDR2 SYDVKM. The CDR3 length is 12 residues. V lost 3 bases and J 11 bases, leaving 13 bases between the germline ends. CDR3: CASSFFRVGAFF. The CDR3 bases are TGTGCCAGCAGTTTTTTTCGGGTTGGGGCTTTCTTT. The entire variable domain, with the rest obtained from reference TRBV28 and TRBJ1-1, is as follows: DVKVTQSSRYLVKRTGEKVFLECVQDMDHENMFWYRQDPGLGLRLIYFSYDVKMKEKGDIPEGYSVSREKKERFSLILESASTNQTSMYLCASSFFRVGAFFGQGTRLTVV.

The chain is built from TRBV30 and TRBJ2-7; D is unresolved. The CDR3 is 12 amino acids. V was shortened by 5 bases and J by 0 bases, with 8 bases between the two germline ends. Germline CDR1 reads GTSNPN; CDR2 reads SVGIG (reference sequence). CDR3 sequence reads: CAWSSLSYEQYF. DNA for the CDR3: TGTGCCTGGTCGTCCCTCTCCTACGAGCAGTACTTC.

The chain links TRBV5-1 to TRBJ2-2; D perhaps matches TRBD2 (5 bases). The V gene lost 0 bases and the J gene lost 5 bases, with 11 bases spanning the gap. CDR1 and CDR2 from the germline V gene are SGHRS and YFSETQ. The CDR3 spans 15 residues. The CDR3 protein is CASSLAVEGTGELFF. The CDR3 DNA is TGCGCCAGCAGCTTGGCCGTCGAGGGTACCGGGGAGCTGTTTTTT.

This clone was seen a handful of times. V gene TRBV7-8 combines with J gene TRBJ2-7; TRBD2 aligns across 7 bases. This CDR3 is 14 amino acids long. After removal of 1 base from V and 1 base from J, the junction contained 1 base not matched to a gene. Germline lookup yields CDR1 SGHVS and CDR2 FQNEAQ. The CDR3 coding sequence is TGTGCCAGCAGCTTAGGGGGAGGGTCCTACGAGCAGTACTTC. This translates into CASSLGGGSYEQYF.

This clone was picked up a small number of times. This sequence joins TRBV7-2 and TRBJ1-2, with TRBD1 as a possible D gene (6 bases). The V end lost 5 bases, the J end lost 8 bases, and 15 bases lay between the germline ends. CDR1 and CDR2 (germline): SGHTA, FQGNSA. The CDR3 is 13 residues long. The CDR3 reads CASSPMGARGYTF. CDR3 coding DNA: TGTGCCAGCAGCCCCATGGGGGCTCGGGGCTACACCTTC.